Each of the 12 T cell receptor beta chains below was sequenced from the same sample in a study of cytomegalovirus exposure and HLA in healthy donors. This PCR relied on a set of 60 Vbeta primers and 13 Jbeta primers. Sequencing used immunoSEQ multiplex PCR; TCRdb keeps in-frame clones, though not all of them. This sample yields under 300,000 clones, of which around 81% are seen a single time; less than 8.5% belongs to the top ten. Sample: PBMCs. The receptors originated from a woman in her fifties or sixties in good health and CMV-seropositive.

The chain recombines TRBV5-1 with TRBJ2-7; D is unclear. This CDR3 has 15 amino acids. Germline CDR1 SGHRS, CDR2 YFSETQ. V was cut by 5 bases and J by 4 bases, with 19 bases left in between. The CDR3 sequence is CASSHSAGPPYEQYF. The CDR3 DNA reads TGCGCCAGCAGTCACTCCGCAGGTCCCCCTTACGAGCAGTACTTC.

CDR3 in amino acids: CASSQVPGTGLNSPLHF. DNA for the CDR3: TGCGCCAGCAGCCAAGTACCCGGGACAGGTCTAAATTCACCCCTCCACTTT. The chain links TRBV4-1 to TRBJ1-6; 8 bases fit TRBD1. The germline V gene encodes CDR1 MGHRA and CDR2 YSYEKL. The CDR3 has 17 amino acids. Unmatched junction bases numbered 9, after V lost 1 base and J lost 7 bases.

This clone was observed a handful of times. Here the CDR3 reads CATRGGRNPLNEQFF. The CDR3 region has the DNA TGTGCCACCAGGGGAGGCAGGAACCCGTTAAATGAGCAGTTCTTC. The rearrangement uses TRBV15 and TRBJ2-1; a possible D gene is TRBD2 (6 bases). The length of the CDR3 is 15 residues. The V end lost 6 bases, the J end lost 7 bases, and 19 bases lay between the germline ends. The germline CDR1 and CDR2 sequences are LNHNV and YYDKDF (reference sequence).

The genes are TRBV7-3 and TRBJ2-2; TRBD2 matches 8 bases. Germline V gives CDR1 SGHTA, CDR2 FQGTGA. The CDR3 length is 15 residues. V shed 0 bases and J 9 bases; nucleotides not matched to a gene: 6. Written as DNA, the CDR3 is TGTGCCAGCAGCTTAACAGGGACTAGTGTCCGGGAGCTGTTTTTT. Its protein is CASSLTGTSVRELFF.

The chain joins TRBV7-9 to TRBJ1-5, with 7 bases matching TRBD1. This CDR3 region has 14 residues. The V gene end was trimmed by 5 bases and the J gene end by 7 bases; junction bases not matched to a gene: 8. CDR1 is SEHNR and CDR2 is FQNEAQ in the germline V gene (reference sequence). The CDR3 here is CASSVTGDLQPQHF. CDR3 nucleotides: TGTGCCAGCAGCGTCACAGGGGATTTGCAGCCCCAGCATTTT.

CDR3 coding DNA: TGCGCCAGCAGCTTGGGAGTAATTGTGGAGACCCAGTACTTC. Encoded protein: CASSLGVIVETQYF. The genes are TRBV5-1 and TRBJ2-5, with no clear D. Trimming stripped 0 bases from V and 5 bases from J, with 11 bases between. The CDR3 spans 14 residues. Per germline, CDR1 SGHRS and CDR2 YFSETQ. Full variable domain (missing parts from reference TRBV5-1 and TRBJ2-5): KAGVTQTPRYLIKTRGQQVTLSCSPISGHRSVSWYQQTPGQGLQFLFEYFSETQRNKGNFPGRFSGRQFSNSRSEMNVSTLELGDSALYLCASSLGVIVETQYFGPGTRLLVL.

The V gene is TRBV30, the J gene TRBJ2-3; TRBD2 matches 9 bases. From germline, CDR1 is GTSNPN and CDR2 SVGIG (reference sequence). J lost 3 bases, V lost 4 bases, and 8 bases had no gene match. The CDR3 runs to 15 residues. The CDR3 nucleotides are TGTGCCTGGACCTTCACCAGCGGGAGGACAGATACGCAGTATTTT. This translates into CAWTFTSGRTDTQYF.

The rearrangement joins TRBV9 to TRBJ2-2, with 11 bases matching TRBD2. Germline CDR1 and CDR2: SGDLS and YYNGEE. V shed 3 bases, J shed 4 bases, and the junction held 2 bases outside the gene matches. CDR3 size: 15 residues. The CDR3 nucleotides are TGTGCCAGCAGCGAACTAGCGGGGGCCACCGGGGAGCTGTTTTTT. Amino acid sequence: CASSELAGATGELFF.

This chain's CDR3 is CASSSGLAGGTQYF. In DNA, the CDR3 is TGTGCCAGCAGTTCGGGACTAGCGGGAGGTACGCAGTATTTT. This chain links TRBV27 with TRBJ2-3; 15 bases fit TRBD2. V lost 4 bases to trimming and J lost 8 bases; unmatched junction nucleotides: 1. Germline V lookup: CDR1 MNHEY, CDR2 SMNVEV (reference sequence). This CDR3 spans 14 amino acids.

The rearrangement uses TRBV9 and TRBJ2-5; D is uncertain. Germline values: CDR1 SGDLS, CDR2 YYNGEE. V was cut by 4 bases and J by 5 bases, with 15 bases left in between. The CDR3 has 14 residues. For the CDR3, the DNA is TGTGCCAGCAGCCCATGGGCCAACGCGGAGACCCAGTACTTC. As protein: CASSPWANAETQYF.

There are a few counts of this clone. This chain links TRBV11-2 with TRBJ2-1; maybe TRBD2 (6 bases). Per germline, CDR1 SGHAT and CDR2 FQNNGV. The CDR3 is made up of 14 amino acids. V was cut by 8 bases and J by 7 bases, with 18 bases left in between. CDR3 in amino acids: CASGRGNPGNEQFF. CDR3 in DNA: TGTGCCAGCGGCCGGGGGAACCCCGGGAATGAGCAGTTCTTC.

The V and J genes are TRBV6-6 and TRBJ1-5; 7 positions match TRBD1. The CDR3 has 14 amino acids. Germline CDR1 is MNHNY and CDR2 is SVGAGI (reference sequence). V shed 5 bases, J shed 5 bases, and the junction held 6 bases outside the gene matches. CDR3 loop: CASSPGTEYQPQHF. The DNA for the CDR3 is TGTGCCAGCAGTCCCGGGACAGAATATCAGCCCCAGCATTTT.